The rows below give T cell receptor beta chains drawn from one sample of a study of T cell repertoires in cytomegalovirus infection. TCRdb reprocessed the reads via MiXCR and lists one record per CDR3 protein. The sample consists of some 100,000 distinct CDR3 sequences, 20% to 25% of them appearing once. The sample consisted of CD8+ T cells from PBMCs. The receptor source for this set is a human donor in good health (CMV status not recorded). Some clones in this sample may be carry-over from other donors' samples. CDR3s include the opening cysteine and the closing phenylalanine or tryptophan. A D gene is named only where the DNA matches it firmly. Size values are once, few and many counts, or a class for expanded clones, and some rows have none.

TRBJ2-5 | - | - | TRBV7-9 | TGTGCCAGCAGCTTAGTGACAGAAGAGACCCAGTACTTC | CASSLVTEETQYF
TRBJ1-1 | many | - | TRBV28 | TGTGCCAGCAGGACCGCAGGCCCGAACACTGAAGCTTTCTTT | CASRTAGPNTEAFF
TRBJ2-1 | few | TRBD1 | TRBV9 | TGTGCCAGCAGCGTAGGGGGACAGGGTCCCCCTCTCTACAATGAGCAGTTCTTC | CASSVGGQGPPLYNEQFF
TRBJ2-1 | few | - | TRBV27 | TGTGCCAGCAGATCTGGCGGCTACAATGAGCAGTTCTTC | CASRSGGYNEQFF
TRBJ1-1 | - | - | TRBV4-3 | TGCGCCAGCAGCCAAGGAAGTCGGGGCTGGGGTACTGAAGCTTTCTTT | CASSQGSRGWGTEAFF
TRBJ1-1 | few | - | TRBV19 | TGTGCCAGTAGGGGGACCGCAGAAGCTTTCTTT | CASRGTAEAFF
TRBJ2-3 | many | TRBD2 | TRBV7-3 | TGTGCCAGCAGCTTAACGTTTTCGGGGGGGCCAGCAGATACGCAGTATTTT | CASSLTFSGGPADTQYF
TRBJ2-7 | - | TRBD1 | TRBV4-3 | TGCGCCAGCAGCCAAGCGACAGGGAACTACGAGCAGTACTTC | CASSQATGNYEQYF
TRBJ2-7 | - | - | TRBV20-1 | TGCAGTGCTGGGACGGGATCCTACGAGCAGTACTTC | CSAGTGSYEQYF
TRBJ2-7 | few | TRBD2 | TRBV6-2/TRBV6-3 | TGTGCCAGCAGTAAGCTAGCGGGAGTGAACGAGCAGTACTTC | CASSKLAGVNEQYF
TRBJ2-7 | - | - | TRBV19 | TGTGCCAGTAGTTGGGGTGAGGACTACGAGCAGTACTTC | CASSWGEDYEQYF
TRBJ2-7 | many | - | TRBV7-2 | TGTGCCAGCAGCTCATTGCCGGCGCAGTGGAGGGGCTACGAGCAGTACTTC | CASSSLPAQWRGYEQYF
TRBJ1-2 | - | - | TRBV20-1 | TGCAGTGCTACTGGAGGGGAAGTACTCTATGGCTACACCTTC | CSATGGEVLYGYTF
TRBJ2-7 | - | TRBD1 | TRBV28 | TGTGCCAGCAGTTTACCCGACAGGGTCCCCTCCTACGAGCAGTACTTC | CASSLPDRVPSYEQYF
TRBJ2-1 | - | TRBD2 | TRBV27 | TGTGCCAGCAGTTTAACTAGCGGGGGGGCCCATGAGCAGTTCTTC | CASSLTSGGAHEQFF
TRBJ1-6 | many | - | TRBV7-9 | TGTGCCAGCAGCTTCGGTGGTCTGGGAAATTCACCCCTCCACTTT | CASSFGGLGNSPLHF